The 7 T cell receptor beta chains below all came from one sample that was sequenced in a study of blood T cell repertoires in COVID-19. Sequenced by immunoSEQ multiplex PCR; TCRdb stores in-frame clones only, minus some. The profile covers more than 65,000 clones, with about four fifths appearing a single time and approximately 27% taken by the ten largest. Sample: peripheral blood. Receptor source: a woman older than 75 with active or convalescent COVID-19.

This clone was seen a handful of times. This chain joins TRBV29-1 and TRBJ2-1, with a possible D match to TRBD2 (6 bases). This CDR3 spans 11 amino acids. CDR1 is SQVTM, CDR2 ANQGSEA, per germline. V shed 4 bases and J shed 10 bases, with 11 bases lying between them. CDR3 loop: CSVGEEGEQFF. CDR3 sequence (DNA): TGCAGCGTTGGGGAGGAGGGGGAGCAGTTCTTC.

The CDR3 DNA reads TGTGCCAGCAGCCGGGACAGGGGGGCCGATACGCAGTATTTT. Translation: CASSRDRGADTQYF. The chain joins TRBV14 to TRBJ2-3; 11 bases line up with TRBD1. In germline, CDR1 is SGHDN, CDR2 FVKESK. The V segment lost 4 bases and the J segment 6 bases; nucleotides outside the gene matches: 3. The CDR3 consists of 14 residues.

The genes are TRBV15 and TRBJ1-4; weak D call: TRBD1 (5 bases). Germline V CDR1 and CDR2: LNHNV, YYDKDF (reference sequence). The CDR3 runs 16 residues. Trimming pared 1 base from V and 5 bases from J, leaving 14 bases between. DNA of the CDR3: TGTGCCACCAGCAGAGGCCTGGCAGGGAGGAATGAAAAACTGTTTTTT. The encoded protein is CATSRGLAGRNEKLFF.

The chain is built from TRBV7-2 and TRBJ2-5, with 13 bases that match TRBD2. The length of the CDR3 is 15 residues. Trimming at V came to 5 bases and at J to 5 bases, leaving 5 bases not matched to a gene. Germline CDR1 reads SGHTA; CDR2 reads FQGNSA. CDR3 DNA sequence: TGTGCCAGCAGCCCTGGACTAGCGGGGGTGGAGACCCAGTACTTC. Its translation: CASSPGLAGVETQYF.

The CDR3 sequence is CASSPGQGVGGYTF. CDR3 DNA: TGTGCCAGCAGCCCCGGACAGGGGGTTGGAGGCTACACCTTC. The genes are TRBV5-4 and TRBJ1-2, with 10 positions matching TRBD1. After removal of 4 bases from V and 8 bases from J, the junction contained 8 bases not matched to a gene. The CDR3 has 14 residues. Germline V gene sequence: CDR1 SGHNT, CDR2 YYREEE (reference sequence).

V is TRBV28 and J is TRBJ2-3; D is unclear. Trimming shortened V by 2 bases and J by 6 bases, and 3 bases separated the two germline ends. This CDR3 spans 11 amino acids. Germline assignment: CDR1 MDHEN and CDR2 SYDVKM. The CDR3 here is CASSLPDTQYF. DNA for the CDR3: TGTGCCAGCAGTTTACCGGATACGCAGTATTTT. Variable domain in full (rest from reference TRBV28 and TRBJ2-3): DVKVTQSSRYLVKRTGEKVFLECVQDMDHENMFWYRQDPGLGLRLIYFSYDVKMKEKGDIPEGYSVSREKKERFSLILESASTNQTSMYLCASSLPDTQYFGPGTRLTVL.

The rearrangement uses TRBV21-1 and TRBJ1-5; the D segment call TRBD1 is taken from the table without a DNA check. TRBV21-1 is marked as a pseudogene. The CDR3 covers 19 residues. DNA of the CDR3: TGTGCCAGCAGCCCAGCAGGGTACAGCCAGGGGGCTGACAATCAGCCCCAGCATTTT. Amino acids: CASSPAGYSQGADNQPQHF.